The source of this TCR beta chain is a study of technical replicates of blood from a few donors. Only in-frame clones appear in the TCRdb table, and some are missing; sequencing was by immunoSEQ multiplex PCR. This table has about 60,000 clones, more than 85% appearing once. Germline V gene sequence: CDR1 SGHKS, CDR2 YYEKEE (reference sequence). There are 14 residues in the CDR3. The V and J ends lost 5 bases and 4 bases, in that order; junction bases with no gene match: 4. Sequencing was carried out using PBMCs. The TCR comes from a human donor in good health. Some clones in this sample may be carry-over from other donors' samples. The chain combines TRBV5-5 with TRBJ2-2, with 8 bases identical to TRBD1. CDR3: CASRPGQGTGELFF. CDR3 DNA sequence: TGTGCCAGCAGACCTGGACAGGGCACCGGGGAGCTGTTTTTT.